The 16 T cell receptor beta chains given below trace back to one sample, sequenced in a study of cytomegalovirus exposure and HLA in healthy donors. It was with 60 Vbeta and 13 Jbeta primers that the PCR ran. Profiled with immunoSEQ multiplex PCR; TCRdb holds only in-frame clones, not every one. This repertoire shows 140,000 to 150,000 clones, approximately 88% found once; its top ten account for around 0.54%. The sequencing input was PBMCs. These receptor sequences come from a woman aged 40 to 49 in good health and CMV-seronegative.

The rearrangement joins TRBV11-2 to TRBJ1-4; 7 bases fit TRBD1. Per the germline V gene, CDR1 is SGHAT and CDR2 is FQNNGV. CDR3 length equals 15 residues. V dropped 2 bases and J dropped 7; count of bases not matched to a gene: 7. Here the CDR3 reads CASSLPGQKGEKLFF. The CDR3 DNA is TGTGCCAGCAGCTTACCGGGACAGAAAGGTGAAAAACTGTTTTTT.

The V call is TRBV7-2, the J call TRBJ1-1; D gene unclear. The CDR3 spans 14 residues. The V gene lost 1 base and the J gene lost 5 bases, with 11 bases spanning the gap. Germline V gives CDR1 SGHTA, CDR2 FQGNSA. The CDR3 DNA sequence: TGTGCCAGCAGCTTAGTGGGAGGAGTGACTGAAGCTTTCTTT. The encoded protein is CASSLVGGVTEAFF.

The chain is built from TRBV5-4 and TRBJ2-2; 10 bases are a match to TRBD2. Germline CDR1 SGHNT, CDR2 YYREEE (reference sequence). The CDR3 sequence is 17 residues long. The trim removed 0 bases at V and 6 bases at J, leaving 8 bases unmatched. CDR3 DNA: TGTGCCAGCAGCTTGGAGGCTAGCGGGAGAAAGGCCGGGGAGCTGTTTTTT. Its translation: CASSLEASGRKAGELFF.

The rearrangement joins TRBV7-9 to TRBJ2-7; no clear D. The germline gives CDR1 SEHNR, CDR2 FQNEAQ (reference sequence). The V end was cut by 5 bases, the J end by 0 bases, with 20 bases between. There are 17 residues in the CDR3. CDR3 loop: CASSPLGQVDRSYEQYF. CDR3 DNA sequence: TGTGCCAGCAGCCCCTTGGGCCAGGTCGACCGCTCCTACGAGCAGTACTTC.

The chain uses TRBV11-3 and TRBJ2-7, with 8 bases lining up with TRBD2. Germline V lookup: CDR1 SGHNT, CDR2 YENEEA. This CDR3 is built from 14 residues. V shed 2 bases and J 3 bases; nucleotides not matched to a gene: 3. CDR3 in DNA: TGTGCCAGCAGCTTAAGCGGGGGCGGCTACGAGCAGTACTTC. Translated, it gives CASSLSGGGYEQYF.

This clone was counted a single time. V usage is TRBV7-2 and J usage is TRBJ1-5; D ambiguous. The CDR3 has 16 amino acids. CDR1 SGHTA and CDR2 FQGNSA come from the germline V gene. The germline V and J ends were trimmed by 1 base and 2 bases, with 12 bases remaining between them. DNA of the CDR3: TGTGCCAGCAGCTTAGGGGGAGGGTCGGGCAATCAGCCCCAGCATTTT. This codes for CASSLGGGSGNQPQHF.

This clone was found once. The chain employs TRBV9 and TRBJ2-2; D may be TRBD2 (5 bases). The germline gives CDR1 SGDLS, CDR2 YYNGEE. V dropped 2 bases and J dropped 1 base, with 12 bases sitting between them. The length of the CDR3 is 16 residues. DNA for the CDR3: TGTGCCAGCAGCGTTGCGGACTGGCGGAACACCGGGGAGCTGTTTTTT. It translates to CASSVADWRNTGELFF.

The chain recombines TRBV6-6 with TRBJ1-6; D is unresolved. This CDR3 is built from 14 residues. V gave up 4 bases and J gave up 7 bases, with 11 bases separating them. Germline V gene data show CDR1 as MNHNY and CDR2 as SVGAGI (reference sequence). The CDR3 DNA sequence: TGTGCCAGCAGTTTCGGGGTTAGAAATTCACCCCTCCACTTT. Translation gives CASSFGVRNSPLHF.

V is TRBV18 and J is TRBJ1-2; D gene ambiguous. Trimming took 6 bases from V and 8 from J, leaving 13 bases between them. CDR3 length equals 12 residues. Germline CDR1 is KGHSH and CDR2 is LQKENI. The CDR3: CASSRDLRGYTF. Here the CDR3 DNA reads TGTGCCAGCTCGAGGGATTTAAGGGGCTACACCTTC.

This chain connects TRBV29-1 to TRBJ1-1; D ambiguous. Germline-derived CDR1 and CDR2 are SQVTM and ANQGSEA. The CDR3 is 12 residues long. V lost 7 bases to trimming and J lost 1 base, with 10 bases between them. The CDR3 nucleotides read TGCAGCGCCAGATCCAGGAACACTGAAGCTTTCTTT. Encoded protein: CSARSRNTEAFF.

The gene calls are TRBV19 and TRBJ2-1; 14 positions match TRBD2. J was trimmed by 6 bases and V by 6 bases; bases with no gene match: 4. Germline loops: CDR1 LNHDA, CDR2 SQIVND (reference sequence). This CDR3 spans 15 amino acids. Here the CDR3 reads CASRKGLAGGNEQFF. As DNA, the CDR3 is TGTGCCAGTAGGAAAGGACTAGCGGGAGGCAATGAGCAGTTCTTC.

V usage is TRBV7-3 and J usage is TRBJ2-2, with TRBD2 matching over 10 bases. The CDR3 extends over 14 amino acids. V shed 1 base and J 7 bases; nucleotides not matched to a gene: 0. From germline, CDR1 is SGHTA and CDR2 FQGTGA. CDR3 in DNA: TGTGCCAGCAGCTTAAGGACTAGCGGCGGGGAGCTGTTTTTT. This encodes CASSLRTSGGELFF.

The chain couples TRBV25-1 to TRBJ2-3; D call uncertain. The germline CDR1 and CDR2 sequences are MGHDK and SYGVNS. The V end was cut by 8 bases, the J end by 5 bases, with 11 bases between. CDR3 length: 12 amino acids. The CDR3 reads CASRTRGDTQYF. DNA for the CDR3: TGTGCCAGCCGTACGCGCGGAGATACGCAGTATTTT.

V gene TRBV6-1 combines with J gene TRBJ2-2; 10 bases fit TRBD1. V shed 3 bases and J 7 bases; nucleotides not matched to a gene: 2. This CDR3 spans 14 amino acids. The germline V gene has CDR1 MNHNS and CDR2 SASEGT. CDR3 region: CASSEGQGHGELFF. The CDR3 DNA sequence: TGTGCCAGCAGTGAGGGACAGGGGCACGGGGAGCTGTTTTTT.

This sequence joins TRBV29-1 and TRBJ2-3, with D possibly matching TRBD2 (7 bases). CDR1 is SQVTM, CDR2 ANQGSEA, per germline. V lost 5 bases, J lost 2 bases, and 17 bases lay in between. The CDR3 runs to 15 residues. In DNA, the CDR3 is TGCAGCGTTACATATAGGGGGGGGAACACAGATACGCAGTATTTT. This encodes CSVTYRGGNTDTQYF.

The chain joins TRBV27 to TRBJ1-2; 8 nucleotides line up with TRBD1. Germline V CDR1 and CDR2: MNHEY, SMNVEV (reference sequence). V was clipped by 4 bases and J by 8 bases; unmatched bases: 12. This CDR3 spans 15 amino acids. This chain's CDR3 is CASSSPAQGVGGYTF. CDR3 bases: TGTGCCAGCAGTTCGCCGGCACAGGGGGTAGGAGGCTACACCTTC.